Each of the 28 T cell receptor beta chains below was sequenced from the same sample in a study of T cell responses to AZD1222 COVID-19 vaccine listed by TCRdb under 2021. Receptors were amplified or captured by the immunoSEQ multiplex PCR assay. In TCRdb, the immuneACCESS table is reduced to in-frame sequences with V and J assigned. These tables do not hold every clone; where another copy was compared, an unresolved V gene accounts for under half, and the others remain unexplained. The sample yields over 45,000 clones; 75% to 90% were counted once. Together, the top ten hold around 15% of the sample. The time point label corresponds to: baseline before first vaccination. The specimen comprised peripheral blood, sampled on day 0 of AZD1222 vaccination. Receptors originate from an adult in good health.

This rearrangement joins TRBV19 to TRBJ1-1; 9 positions match TRBD1. Per germline, CDR1 LNHDA and CDR2 SQIVND (reference sequence). The CDR3 is 13 residues long. The V segment lost 4 bases and the J segment 11 bases; nucleotides outside the gene matches: 8. The CDR3 spells CASSTGTGFEAFF. The DNA for the CDR3 is TGTGCCAGTAGTACCGGGACAGGGTTTGAGGCTTTCTTT.

This clone was observed once. The chain recombines TRBV5-5 with TRBJ2-1, with TRBD2 matching over 8 bases. Germline loops: CDR1 SGHKS, CDR2 YYEKEE (reference sequence). The CDR3 has 18 amino acids. V lost 5 bases, J lost 2 bases, and 15 bases stayed unmatched. This CDR3 is CASRTNTGTRNPYNEQFF. In DNA form, the CDR3 reads TGTGCCAGCAGGACAAATACCGGGACTAGGAATCCCTACAATGAGCAGTTCTTC. The variable domain in full, completed from reference TRBV5-5 and TRBJ2-1, reads DAGVTQSPTHLIKTRGQQVTLRCSPISGHKSVSWYQQVLGQGPQFIFQYYEKEERGRGNFPDRFSARQFPNYSSELNVNALLLGDSALYLCASRTNTGTRNPYNEQFFGPGTRLTVL.

As DNA, the CDR3 is TGTGCCAGCAGCCCCCAAGGCGCGGGATCGCACAATGAGCAGTTCTTC. It encodes CASSPQGAGSHNEQFF. The chain carries TRBV7-3 and TRBJ2-1; tentatively, D is TRBD2 (6 bases). Germline V gene sequence: CDR1 SGHTA, CDR2 FQGTGA. This CDR3 has 16 residues. The V end lost 5 bases, the J end lost 5 bases, and 19 bases lay between the germline ends. Together with reference TRBV7-3 and TRBJ2-1, the CDR3 gives the full variable domain: GAGVSQTPSNKVTEKGKYVELRCDPISGHTALYWYRQSLGQGPEFLIYFQGTGAADDSGLPNDRFFAVRPEGSVSTLKIQRTERGDSAVYLCASSPQGAGSHNEQFFGPGTRLTVL.

The chain recombines TRBV4-2 with TRBJ1-5; TRBD1 agrees at 7 bases. The V gene end was trimmed by 1 base and the J gene end by 3 bases; junction bases not matched to a gene: 9. Germline loops: CDR1 LGHNA, CDR2 YNFKEQ. This CDR3 is 17 amino acids long. CDR3 residues: CASSQGTWDSHNQPQHF. CDR3 bases: TGTGCCAGCAGCCAAGGGACTTGGGACAGTCACAATCAGCCCCAGCATTTT.

V usage is TRBV28 and J usage is TRBJ2-7, with 11 bases that match TRBD2. This CDR3 has 18 amino acids. In germline, CDR1 is MDHEN, CDR2 SYDVKM. J lost 2 bases, V lost 5 bases, and 14 bases had no gene match. The CDR3 nucleotides read TGTGCCAGCAGTCCTTCCCCCGGGTCTAGCGGGAGGCCCTACGAGCAGTACTTC. Protein sequence: CASSPSPGSSGRPYEQYF.

The rearrangement uses TRBV6-4 and TRBJ2-3, with 10 bases that match TRBD2. This CDR3 region has 14 residues. Losses at the gene ends were 0 bases for V and 6 bases for J; bases not matched to a gene: 0. Germline V gene data show CDR1 as MRHNA and CDR2 as SNTAGT. This chain's CDR3 is CASSDSSGRDTQYF. DNA of the CDR3: TGTGCCAGCAGTGACTCTAGCGGGAGGGATACGCAGTATTTT.

The chain joins TRBV19 to TRBJ2-2; D is uncertain. This CDR3 comprises 13 residues. Germline CDR1 reads LNHDA; CDR2 reads SQIVND (reference sequence). Trimming took 3 bases from V and 6 from J, leaving 8 bases between them. The CDR3 here is CASSMGIPGELFF. Here the CDR3 DNA reads TGTGCCAGTAGTATGGGCATTCCCGGGGAGCTGTTTTTT.

The DNA of the CDR3 is TGCGCCAGCAGCTCAGGACACCTTGGGTATGAAAAACTGTTTTTT. Amino acids: CASSSGHLGYEKLFF. This chain joins TRBV5-1 and TRBJ1-4; a weak D match, TRBD1 (5 bases). Looked up from germline, CDR1 is SGHRS and CDR2 is YFSETQ. V lost 3 bases and J 6 bases, leaving 15 bases between the germline ends. The CDR3 is 15 residues long.

The V call is TRBV9, the J call TRBJ1-2; 11 bases match TRBD1. With V trimmed by 4 bases and J by 5 bases, 16 bases remained unmatched. Germline lookup yields CDR1 SGDLS and CDR2 YYNGEE. This CDR3 has 18 amino acids. The CDR3 protein is CASSQGWTGGKNPYGYTF. The DNA for the CDR3 is TGTGCCAGCAGCCAGGGTTGGACAGGGGGCAAAAACCCTTATGGCTACACCTTC.

The rearrangement joins TRBV2 to TRBJ2-1; TRBD1 might be the D (6 bases). V was shortened by 8 bases and J by 7 bases, with 18 bases between the two germline ends. There are 14 residues in the CDR3. From germline, CDR1 is SNHLY and CDR2 FYNNEI. CDR3 in DNA: TGTGCCAGCCCCGGGACAAAGGGCCCAAATGAGCAGTTCTTC. This translates into CASPGTKGPNEQFF.

This chain joins TRBV2 and TRBJ1-2, with D unresolved. The germline V gene encodes CDR1 SNHLY and CDR2 FYNNEI. Between the trimmed V and J ends, which lost 0 bases and 3 bases, there was a span of 8 bases. This CDR3 comprises 14 residues. CDR3 in amino acids: CASSEARLHYGYTF. The CDR3 DNA follows: TGTGCCAGCAGTGAAGCGCGGTTGCACTATGGCTACACCTTC.

The table lists this clone with a few counts. V usage is TRBV7-2 and J usage is TRBJ1-3; D gene uncertain. CDR1 is SGHTA, CDR2 FQGNSA, per germline. The length of the CDR3 is 16 residues. V lost 4 bases and J 2 bases, leaving 15 bases between the germline ends. CDR3 region: CASSSYPGRAGNTIYF. CDR3 nucleotide sequence: TGTGCCAGCAGCTCATACCCGGGTAGGGCTGGAAACACCATATATTTT.

The chain links TRBV6-6 to TRBJ1-1; the D is unclear. Per germline, CDR1 MNHNY and CDR2 SVGAGI (reference sequence). The CDR3 covers 15 residues. Trimming left V 0 bases short and J 3 bases short, with 11 bases between. The CDR3 DNA is TGTGCCAGCAGTTACTCAGTCGGTCTGGACACTGAAGCTTTCTTT. The encoded protein is CASSYSVGLDTEAFF.

This clone came up a few times. The chain uses TRBV30 and TRBJ1-2, with 7 bases identical to TRBD1. CDR1 is GTSNPN and CDR2 is SVGIG in the germline V gene (reference sequence). This CDR3 region has 13 residues. V trimming: 3 bases; J trimming: 7 bases; junction bases outside the gene matches: 8. The DNA for the CDR3 is TGTGCCTGGAGAGTCCTACAGGGGATTGGCTACACCTTC. Protein product: CAWRVLQGIGYTF. Looking up the rest from reference TRBV30 and TRBJ1-2 gives the full variable domain: SQTIHQWPATLVQPVGSPLSLECTVEGTSNPNLYWYRQAAGRGLQLLFYSVGIGQISSEVPQNLSASRPQDRQFILSSKKLLLSDSGFYLCAWRVLQGIGYTFGSGTRLTVV.

This sequence joins TRBV6-2 or TRBV6-3 and TRBJ2-1, with 8 bases identical to TRBD2. V dropped 5 bases and J dropped 7; count of bases not matched to a gene: 7. There are 14 residues in the CDR3. Looked up from germline, CDR1 is MNHEY and CDR2 is SVGEGT. The CDR3 sequence: CASSGPAGANEQFF. The CDR3 bases are TGTGCCAGCAGTGGCCCAGCGGGAGCAAATGAGCAGTTCTTC.

V is TRBV21-1 and J is TRBJ1-5. TRBV21-1 is flagged as a pseudogene. This CDR3 region has 13 residues. For the CDR3, the DNA is TGTGCCAGCAGTAGACCGTCCAATCAGCCCCAGCATTTT. Translation gives CASSRPSNQPQHF.

The chain links TRBV10-3 to TRBJ1-2, with D uncertain. Deletions cut 5 bases from V and 6 bases from J, with 7 bases between. The germline CDR1 and CDR2 sequences are ENHRY and SYGVKD. The CDR3 totals 11 residues. This CDR3 reads CAISSVDGYTF. CDR3 DNA sequence: TGTGCCATCAGTTCTGTTGATGGCTACACCTTC.

The chain uses TRBV29-1 and TRBJ1-4; 10 bases line up with TRBD1. V lost 6 bases and J lost 7; bases outside the gene matches: 5. The CDR3 length is 13 residues. Germline CDR1 SQVTM, CDR2 ANQGSEA. CDR3 in DNA: TGCAGCGTGGGGACAGGGGCCCGTGAAAAACTGTTTTTT. As protein: CSVGTGAREKLFF.

This chain joins TRBV27 and TRBJ1-3; a weak D match, TRBD1 (6 bases). This CDR3 region has 14 residues. Per the germline V gene, CDR1 is MNHEY and CDR2 is SMNVEV (reference sequence). Trimming took off 6 bases at V and 5 bases at J, with 14 bases between the two ends. Written as DNA, the CDR3 is TGTGCCAGCAGGTCCCAGGGGCCACGAAACACCATATATTTT. As protein: CASRSQGPRNTIYF.

CDR3 DNA: TGTGCCAGCAGACGGGGACATACTGGGGCCAACGTCCTGACTTTC. This codes for CASRRGHTGANVLTF. The chain joins TRBV3-1 (or the pseudogene TRBV3-2) to TRBJ2-6; the D gene is possibly TRBD1 (6 bases). Germline V gives CDR1 LGHDT, CDR2 YNNKEL (reference sequence). This CDR3 spans 15 amino acids. The V end was cut by 6 bases, the J end by 2 bases, with 11 bases between.

V is TRBV5-1 and J is TRBJ2-1, with TRBD2 matching over 11 bases. The V gene end was trimmed by 4 bases and the J gene end by 10 bases; junction bases not matched to a gene: 10. CDR3 length equals 15 residues. Germline CDR1 reads SGHRS; CDR2 reads YFSETQ. The CDR3 nucleotides read TGCGCCAGCAGCCCGGGCCTAGCGGGAGGACTCGAGCAGTTCTTC. It codes for CASSPGLAGGLEQFF. Complete variable domain (other parts from reference TRBV5-1 and TRBJ2-1): KAGVTQTPRYLIKTRGQQVTLSCSPISGHRSVSWYQQTPGQGLQFLFEYFSETQRNKGNFPGRFSGRQFSNSRSEMNVSTLELGDSALYLCASSPGLAGGLEQFFGPGTRLTVL.

This clone was detected only once. The chain couples TRBV7-9 to TRBJ2-7; no reliable D call. This CDR3 contains 13 residues. V lost 2 bases and J lost 5, with 10 bases in between. Germline V lookup: CDR1 SEHNR, CDR2 FQNEAQ (reference sequence). Written as DNA, the CDR3 is TGTGCCAGCAGCTTAAGAGAGGTTGACGAGCAGTACTTC. Amino acids: CASSLREVDEQYF. The entire variable domain, with the rest obtained from reference TRBV7-9 and TRBJ2-7, is as follows: DTGVSQNPRHKITKRGQNVTFRCDPISEHNRLYWYRQTLGQGPEFLTYFQNEAQLEKSRLLSDRFSAERPKGSFSTLEIQRTEQGDSAMYLCASSLREVDEQYFGPGTRLTVT.

This rearrangement joins TRBV5-3 to TRBJ1-2; tentatively, D is TRBD1 (5 bases). TRBV5-3 is recorded as an ORF, its role being uncertain. CDR3 size: 14 residues. The V end lost 3 bases, the J end lost 4 bases, and 13 bases lay between the germline ends. The chain's CDR3 is CARSWEVDSYGYTF. The CDR3 nucleotides are TGTGCCAGAAGCTGGGAGGTCGACAGCTATGGCTACACCTTC.

The chain carries TRBV10-3 and TRBJ1-2; no definite D call. V lost 3 bases and J 2 bases, leaving 7 bases between the germline ends. The CDR3 has 13 residues. Germline CDR1 is ENHRY and CDR2 is SYGVKD. In DNA, the CDR3 is TGTGCCATCAGTGACGGGCAGAACTATGGCTACACCTTC. This codes for CAISDGQNYGYTF.

V is TRBV7-3 and J is TRBJ2-3, with D possibly TRBD1 on 7 matching bases. CDR1 and CDR2 from the germline V gene are SGHTA and FQGTGA. V was trimmed by 6 bases and J by 5 bases, leaving 18 bases between them. The CDR3 is 15 residues long. CDR3 loop: CASSRGDSGLDTQYF. The CDR3 nucleotides are TGTGCCAGCAGTCGCGGGGACAGTGGTTTAGATACGCAGTATTTT.

This clone came up a few times. This rearrangement joins TRBV5-1 to TRBJ1-1; D is uncertain. Germline V gene sequence: CDR1 SGHRS, CDR2 YFSETQ. V lost 5 bases to trimming and J lost 4 bases, with 12 bases between them. The CDR3 is made up of 13 amino acids. The CDR3 here is CASSPQESTEAFF. In DNA, the CDR3 is TGCGCCAGCAGTCCCCAGGAGAGCACTGAAGCTTTCTTT.

J is TRBJ2-1 and V is TRBV24-1; D is uncertain. The germline V gene has CDR1 KGHDR and CDR2 SFDVKD. This CDR3 spans 11 amino acids. With 5 bases removed from V and 5 bases from J, the gap between germline ends came to 3 bases. The CDR3 here is CATSGDNEQFF. CDR3 DNA sequence: TGTGCCACCAGTGGGGACAATGAGCAGTTCTTC.

The chain is built from TRBV11-1 and TRBJ1-4; D remains ambiguous. V lost 5 bases to trimming and J lost 6 bases, with 19 bases between them. This CDR3 comprises 16 residues. Germline CDR1 SGHAT, CDR2 FQDESV (reference sequence). CDR3 coding DNA: TGTGCCAGCAGCCTAAACGCGGCAGAACTGTATGAAAAACTGTTTTTT. Translation: CASSLNAAELYEKLFF.